The rows below give T cell receptor beta chains drawn from one sample of a study of T cells in Graves' hyperthyroidism and ophthalmopathy. Via MiXCR, TCRdb re-called the multiplex PCR reads, giving one row per CDR3 protein. The data show 250,000 or so distinct CDR3 sequences, roughly 15% seen once. Source material: blood. The receptors were sampled from a woman in her 50s with Graves' hyperthyroidism that later progressed to Graves' ophthalmopathy. CDR3s include the opening cysteine and the closing phenylalanine or tryptophan. Fields, in order: V gene, clone size, J gene, D gene, CDR3 protein, CDR3 DNA. D genes are given only for firm matches. The size entry is marked missing in some rows and otherwise reads once, few, many or a size class.

V: TRBV12-3/TRBV12-4
size: many
J: TRBJ2-1
D: -
CDR3: CASRPRGSYNEQFF
DNA: TGTGCCAGCAGGCCGCGGGGCTCCTACAATGAGCAGTTCTTC

V: TRBV20-1
size: few
J: TRBJ1-2
D: -
CDR3: CSARDPGAGGYTF
DNA: TGCAGTGCTAGAGATCCCGGGGCGGGGGGCTACACCTTC

V: TRBV19
size: many
J: TRBJ2-7
D: -
CDR3: CASSTTATVSYEQYF
DNA: TGTGCCAGTAGTACCACAGCGACCGTCTCCTACGAGCAGTACTTC

V: TRBV18
size: few
J: TRBJ1-5
D: TRBD1
CDR3: CASSPPRDRGYQPQHF
DNA: TGTGCCAGCTCACCACCCCGGGACAGGGGGTATCAGCCCCAGCATTTT

V: TRBV20-1
size: few
J: TRBJ1-2
D: -
CDR3: CSARDLRGNAYGYTF
DNA: TGCAGTGCTAGAGATCTTAGGGGGAATGCATATGGCTACACCTTC

V: TRBV10-3
size: many
J: TRBJ2-1
D: TRBD2
CDR3: CAISESGTSRGEQFF
DNA: TGTGCCATCAGTGAGTCGGGGACTAGCCGTGGTGAGCAGTTCTTC

V: TRBV2
size: many
J: TRBJ2-7
D: -
CDR3: CASSEGTGEYEQYF
DNA: TGTGCCAGCAGTGAAGGGACCGGGGAATACGAGCAGTACTTC

V: TRBV12-3/TRBV12-4
size: many
J: TRBJ2-7
D: TRBD1
CDR3: CASSLGPDRAYEQYF
DNA: TGTGCCAGCAGTTTGGGTCCGGACAGGGCCTACGAGCAGTACTTC

V: TRBV3-1
size: -
J: TRBJ1-2
D: -
CDR3: CASSPWGRIANYGYTF
DNA: TGTGCCAGCAGCCCATGGGGACGTATTGCTAACTATGGCTACACCTTC

V: TRBV10-2
size: many
J: TRBJ1-1
D: -
CDR3: CASRVRKVNTEAFF
DNA: TGCGCCAGCAGGGTCCGGAAAGTGAACACTGAAGCTTTCTTT

V: TRBV20-1
size: many
J: TRBJ2-7
D: TRBD2
CDR3: CSAHRTSGNEQYF
DNA: TGCAGTGCTCATCGGACTAGCGGGAACGAGCAGTACTTC

V: TRBV12-3/TRBV12-4
size: many
J: TRBJ2-7
D: TRBD1
CDR3: CASTRTGGNSEQYF
DNA: TGTGCCAGCACCAGGACAGGGGGAAATAGCGAGCAGTACTTC

V: TRBV7-6
size: many
J: TRBJ2-1
D: -
CDR3: CASSLVSSSGFRNEQFF
DNA: TGTGCCAGCAGCTTAGTTTCATCGAGCGGCTTTCGAAATGAGCAGTTCTTC

V: TRBV20-1
size: -
J: TRBJ1-2
D: TRBD1
CDR3: CSARGLRGGGVGYTF
DNA: TGCAGTGCTAGAGGACTTCGGGGAGGGGGCGTTGGCTACACCTTC

V: TRBV28
size: once
J: TRBJ2-5
D: TRBD2
CDR3: CASSLGAGDGLAVVRETQHF
DNA: TGTGCCAGCAGTTTAGGGGCAGGAGACGGACTAGCGGTGGTCCGGGAGACCCAGCACTTC

V: TRBV29-1
size: many
J: TRBJ2-1
D: TRBD2
CDR3: CSVPGLALYNEQFF
DNA: TGCAGCGTCCCGGGACTAGCGCTGTACAATGAGCAGTTCTTC

V: TRBV20-1
size: many
J: TRBJ2-7
D: -
CDR3: CSATGRSYEQYF
DNA: TGCAGTGCTACCGGACGGAGCTACGAGCAGTACTTC

V: TRBV5-5
size: -
J: TRBJ1-2
D: -
CDR3: CASSLAVEGWSGYTF
DNA: TGTGCCAGCAGCTTGGCGGTGGAGGGGTGGAGTGGCTACACCTTC

V: TRBV18
size: many
J: TRBJ1-1
D: -
CDR3: CASSPQGRAEAFF
DNA: TGTGCCAGCTCACCACAGGGGAGGGCTGAAGCTTTCTTT

V: TRBV28
size: many
J: TRBJ2-7
D: -
CDR3: CASGVARDEQYF
DNA: TGTGCCAGCGGGGTAGCGCGGGACGAGCAGTACTTC

V: TRBV6-2/TRBV6-3
size: -
J: TRBJ1-2
D: -
CDR3: CVSSELQNYSYTF
DNA: TGTGTCAGCAGCGAATTACAGAACTATAGCTACACCTTC

V: TRBV6-5
size: -
J: TRBJ1-3
D: -
CDR3: CASSYDSGNTIYF
DNA: TGTGCCAGCAGTTACGACTCTGGAAACACCATATATTTT

V: TRBV28
size: many
J: TRBJ2-5
D: TRBD1
CDR3: CASSFPGQGVGETQYF
DNA: TGTGCCAGCAGTTTCCCTGGACAGGGGGTAGGAGAGACCCAGTACTTC

V: TRBV6-1
size: many
J: TRBJ2-1
D: -
CDR3: CASTSGAGHYNEQFF
DNA: TGTGCCAGCACCTCGGGGGCGGGGCACTACAATGAGCAGTTCTTC

V: TRBV3-1
size: -
J: TRBJ1-1
D: -
CDR3: CASSQNKLNTEAFF
DNA: TGTGCCAGCAGCCAAAACAAATTGAACACTGAAGCTTTCTTT

V: TRBV7-8
size: many
J: TRBJ2-3
D: TRBD2
CDR3: CASSSSSGRADTQYF
DNA: TGTGCCAGCAGCTCGTCTAGCGGGAGGGCCGATACGCAGTATTTT

V: TRBV19
size: few
J: TRBJ2-2
D: TRBD2
CDR3: CASSAAGAGELFF
DNA: TGTGCCAGTAGTGCAGCGGGAGCCGGGGAGCTGTTTTTT

V: TRBV6-9
size: -
J: TRBJ2-7
D: -
CDR3: CASSYPGTPWQQYF
DNA: TGTGCCAGCAGTTACCCGGGCACGCCTTGGCAGCAGTACTTC

V: TRBV11-2
size: many
J: TRBJ1-1
D: -
CDR3: CASSFLPGADTEAFF
DNA: TGTGCCAGCAGCTTCCTCCCCGGGGCGGACACTGAAGCTTTCTTT

V: TRBV20-1
size: few
J: TRBJ1-6
D: -
CDR3: CSARDEGGGVGSPLHF
DNA: TGCAGTGCTAGAGATGAGGGCGGAGGGGTCGGTTCACCCCTCCACTTT

V: TRBV29-1
size: many
J: TRBJ1-1
D: -
CDR3: CSARAQGWGDTEAFF
DNA: TGCAGCGCCCGAGCTCAGGGTTGGGGGGACACTGAAGCTTTCTTT

V: TRBV7-2
size: many
J: TRBJ2-5
D: TRBD1
CDR3: CASSQRGRDSQETQYF
DNA: TGTGCCAGCAGCCAACGGGGACGGGACAGCCAAGAGACCCAGTACTTC

V: TRBV20-1
size: -
J: TRBJ2-2
D: -
CDR3: CSARGVLDTGELFF
DNA: TGCAGTGCTAGAGGGGTTCTTGACACCGGGGAGCTGTTTTTT

V: TRBV3-1
size: few
J: TRBJ2-6
D: TRBD1
CDR3: CASSHRTGGSGANVLTF
DNA: TGTGCCAGCAGCCACCGGACAGGGGGCTCTGGGGCCAACGTCCTGACTTTC

V: TRBV27
size: -
J: TRBJ2-4
D: TRBD2
CDR3: CASSLIGTSRAKNIQYF
DNA: TGTGCCAGCAGTTTAATCGGGACTAGTAGAGCCAAAAACATTCAGTACTTC

V: TRBV29-1
size: many
J: TRBJ2-5
D: -
CDR3: CSVRDVHQETQYF
DNA: TGCAGCGTTCGGGACGTACACCAAGAGACCCAGTACTTC

V: TRBV5-6
size: many
J: TRBJ2-1
D: -
CDR3: CASSLPGTEGYEQFF
DNA: TGTGCCAGCAGCTTACCCGGCACCGAAGGGTATGAGCAGTTCTTC

V: TRBV5-1
size: many
J: TRBJ1-5
D: -
CDR3: CASSPGGAEIAQPQHF
DNA: TGCGCCAGCAGCCCGGGTGGAGCGGAGATAGCTCAGCCCCAGCATTTT

V: TRBV5-1
size: few
J: TRBJ1-4
D: -
CDR3: CASREAATNEKLFF
DNA: TGCGCCAGCCGGGAGGCTGCAACTAATGAAAAACTGTTTTTT

V: TRBV12-3/TRBV12-4
size: few
J: TRBJ1-5
D: -
CDR3: CASSFGRPQHF
DNA: TGTGCCAGCAGTTTTGGGCGGCCCCAGCATTTT

V: TRBV28
size: many
J: TRBJ1-2
D: -
CDR3: CASNKLGTRGYGYTF
DNA: TGTGCCAGCAACAAACTCGGGACCCGAGGGTATGGCTACACCTTC